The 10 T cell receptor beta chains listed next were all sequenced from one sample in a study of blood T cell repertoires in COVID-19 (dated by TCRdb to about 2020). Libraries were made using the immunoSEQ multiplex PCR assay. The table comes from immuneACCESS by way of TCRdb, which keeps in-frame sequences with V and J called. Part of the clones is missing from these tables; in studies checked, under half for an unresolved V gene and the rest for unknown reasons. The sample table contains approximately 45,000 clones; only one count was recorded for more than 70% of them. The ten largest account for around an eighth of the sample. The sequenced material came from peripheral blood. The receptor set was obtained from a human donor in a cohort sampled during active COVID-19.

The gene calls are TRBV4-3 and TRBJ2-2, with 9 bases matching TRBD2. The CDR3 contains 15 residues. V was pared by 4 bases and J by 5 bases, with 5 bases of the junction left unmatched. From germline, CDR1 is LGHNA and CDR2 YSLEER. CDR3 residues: CASSRLSGGTGELFF. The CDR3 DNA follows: TGCGCCAGCAGCCGATTAAGCGGGGGGACCGGGGAGCTGTTTTTT.

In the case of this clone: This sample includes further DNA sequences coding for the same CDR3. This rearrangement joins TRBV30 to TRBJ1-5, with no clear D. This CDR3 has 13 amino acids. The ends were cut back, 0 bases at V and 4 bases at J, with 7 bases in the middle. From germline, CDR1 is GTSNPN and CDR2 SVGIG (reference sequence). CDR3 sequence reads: CAWSVRDNQPQHF. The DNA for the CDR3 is TGTGCCTGGAGTGTACGCGATAATCAGCCCCAGCATTTT.

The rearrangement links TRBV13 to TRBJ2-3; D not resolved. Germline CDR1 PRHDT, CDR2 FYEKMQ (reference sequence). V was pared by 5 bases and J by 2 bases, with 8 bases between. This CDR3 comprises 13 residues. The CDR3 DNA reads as TGTGCCAGCAGCCCCCAACTCACAGATACGCAGTATTTT. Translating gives CASSPQLTDTQYF.

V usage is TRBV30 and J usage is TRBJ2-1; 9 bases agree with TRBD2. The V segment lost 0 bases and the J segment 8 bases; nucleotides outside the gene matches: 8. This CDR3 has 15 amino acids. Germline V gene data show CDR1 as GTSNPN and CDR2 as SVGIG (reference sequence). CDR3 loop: CAWSVLASGVDEQFF. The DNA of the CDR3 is TGTGCCTGGAGTGTACTGGCTAGCGGGGTGGATGAGCAGTTCTTC.

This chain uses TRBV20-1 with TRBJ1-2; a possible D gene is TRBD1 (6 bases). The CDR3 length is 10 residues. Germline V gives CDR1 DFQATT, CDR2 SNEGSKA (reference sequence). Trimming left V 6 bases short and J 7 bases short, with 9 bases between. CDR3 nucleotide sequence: TGCAGTGCCCGAGGGGGTGGCTACACCTTC. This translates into CSARGGGYTF.

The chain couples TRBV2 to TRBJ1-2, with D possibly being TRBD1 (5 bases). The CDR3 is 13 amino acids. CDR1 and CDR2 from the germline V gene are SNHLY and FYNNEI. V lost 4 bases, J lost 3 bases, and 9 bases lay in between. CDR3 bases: TGTGCCAGCAGTGTGCGGGGGGACTATGGCTACACCTTC. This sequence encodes CASSVRGDYGYTF.

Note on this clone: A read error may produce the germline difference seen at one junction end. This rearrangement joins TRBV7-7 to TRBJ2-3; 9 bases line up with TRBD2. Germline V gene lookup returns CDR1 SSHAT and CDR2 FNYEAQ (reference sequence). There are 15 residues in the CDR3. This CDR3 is CASSVGTSLTDTQYF. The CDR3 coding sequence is TGTGCTAGCAGCGTCGGGACTAGCCTCACAGATACGCAGTATTTT.

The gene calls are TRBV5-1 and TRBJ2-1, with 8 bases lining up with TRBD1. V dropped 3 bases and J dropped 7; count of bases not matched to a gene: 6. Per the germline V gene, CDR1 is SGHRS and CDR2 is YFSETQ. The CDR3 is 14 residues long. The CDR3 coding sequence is TGCGCCAGCAGCTGGTGGACAGGGTGGAATGAGCAGTTCTTC. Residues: CASSWWTGWNEQFF.

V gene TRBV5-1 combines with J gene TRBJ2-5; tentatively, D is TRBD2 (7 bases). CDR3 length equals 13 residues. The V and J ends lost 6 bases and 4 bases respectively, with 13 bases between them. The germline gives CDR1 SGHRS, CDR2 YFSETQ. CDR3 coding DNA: TGCGCCAGCACGAATAGGGGGGGAGAGACCCAGTACTTC. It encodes CASTNRGGETQYF. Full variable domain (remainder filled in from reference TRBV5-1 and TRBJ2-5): KAGVTQTPRYLIKTRGQQVTLSCSPISGHRSVSWYQQTPGQGLQFLFEYFSETQRNKGNFPGRFSGRQFSNSRSEMNVSTLELGDSALYLCASTNRGGETQYFGPGTRLLVL.

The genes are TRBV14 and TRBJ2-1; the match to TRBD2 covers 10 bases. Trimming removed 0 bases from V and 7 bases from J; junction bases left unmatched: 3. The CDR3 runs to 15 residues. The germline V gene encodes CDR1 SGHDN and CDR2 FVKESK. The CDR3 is CASSQDFSGGNEQFF. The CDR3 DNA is TGTGCCAGCAGCCAAGATTTTAGCGGGGGGAATGAGCAGTTCTTC.